This TCR beta chain derives from a study of blood T cell repertoires in COVID-19. Study context: There were acute and convalescent COVID-19 samples, and they came from the United States, Italy and Spain.

Authors' analysis steps: Amplification of reference gene primers was used by the study to estimate nucleated cell counts. Method: immunoSEQ multiplex PCR; TCRdb's copy keeps in-frame clones and lacks some. That table supplies the V and J calls and clone size; D and trimming were determined from the DNA. The sample consists of 100,000 to 150,000 clones, about four fifths of them appearing once. This CDR3 contains 15 residues. Germline V lookup: CDR1 SGHNT, CDR2 YYREEE (reference sequence). V lost 5 bases to trimming and J lost 1 base; unmatched junction nucleotides: 5. The sequenced sample was peripheral blood. The clonotype originates from a woman under 40 who had recovered from COVID-19. The chain joins TRBV5-4 to TRBJ2-3; 9 nucleotides agree with TRBD1. For the CDR3, the DNA is TGTGCCAGCAGGCCCCGGACAGGGGGCACAGATACGCAGTATTTT. Encoded protein: CASRPRTGGTDTQYF. The full variable domain, its missing parts supplied by reference TRBV5-4 and TRBJ2-3, is ETGVTQSPTHLIKTRGQQVTLRCSSQSGHNTVSWYQQALGQGPQFIFQYYREEENGRGNFPPRFSGLQFPNYSSELNVNALELDDSALYLCASRPRTGGTDTQYFGPGTRLTVL.